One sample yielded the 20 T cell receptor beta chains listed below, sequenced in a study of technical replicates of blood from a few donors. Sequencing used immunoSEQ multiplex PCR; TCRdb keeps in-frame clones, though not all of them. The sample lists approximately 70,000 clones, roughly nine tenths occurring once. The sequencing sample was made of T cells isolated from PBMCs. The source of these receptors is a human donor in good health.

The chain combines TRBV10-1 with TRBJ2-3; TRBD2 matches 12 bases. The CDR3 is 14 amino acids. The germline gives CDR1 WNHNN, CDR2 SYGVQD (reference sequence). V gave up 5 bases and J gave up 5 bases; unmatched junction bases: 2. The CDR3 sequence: CASSPGLAGDTQYF. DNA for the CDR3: TGCGCCAGCAGTCCGGGACTAGCGGGAGATACGCAGTATTTT.

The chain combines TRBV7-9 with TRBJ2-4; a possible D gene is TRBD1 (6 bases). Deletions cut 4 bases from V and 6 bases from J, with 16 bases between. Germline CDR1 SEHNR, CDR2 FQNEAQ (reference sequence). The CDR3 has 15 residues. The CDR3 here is CASSWTVIELNIQYF. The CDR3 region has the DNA TGTGCCAGCAGCTGGACAGTAATAGAGTTAAACATTCAGTACTTC.

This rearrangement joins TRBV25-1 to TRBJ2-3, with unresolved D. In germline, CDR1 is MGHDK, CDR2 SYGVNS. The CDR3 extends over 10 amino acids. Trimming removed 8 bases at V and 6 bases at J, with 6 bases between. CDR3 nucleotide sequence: TGTGCCAGCGAGAGCGATACGCAGTATTTT. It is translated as CASESDTQYF.

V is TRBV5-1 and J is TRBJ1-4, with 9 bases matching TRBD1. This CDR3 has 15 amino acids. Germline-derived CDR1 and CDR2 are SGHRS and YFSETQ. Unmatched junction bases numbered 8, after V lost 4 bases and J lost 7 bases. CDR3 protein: CASSVTGTGLEKLFF. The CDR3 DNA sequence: TGCGCCAGCAGCGTAACCGGGACAGGGCTTGAAAAACTGTTTTTT. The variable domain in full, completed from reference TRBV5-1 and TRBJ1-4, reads KAGVTQTPRYLIKTRGQQVTLSCSPISGHRSVSWYQQTPGQGLQFLFEYFSETQRNKGNFPGRFSGRQFSNSRSEMNVSTLELGDSALYLCASSVTGTGLEKLFFGSGTQLSVL.

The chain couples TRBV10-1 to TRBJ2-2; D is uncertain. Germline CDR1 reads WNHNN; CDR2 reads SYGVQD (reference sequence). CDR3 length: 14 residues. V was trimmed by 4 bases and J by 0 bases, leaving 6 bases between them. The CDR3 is CASSVTANTGELFF. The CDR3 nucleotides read TGCGCCAGCAGTGTAACAGCGAACACCGGGGAGCTGTTTTTT.

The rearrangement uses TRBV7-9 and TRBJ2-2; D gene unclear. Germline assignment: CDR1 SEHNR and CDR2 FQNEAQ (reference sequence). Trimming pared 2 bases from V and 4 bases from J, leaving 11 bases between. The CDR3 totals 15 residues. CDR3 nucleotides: TGTGCCAGCAGCTTATTTGGTGGAGTCACCGGGGAGCTGTTTTTT. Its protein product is CASSLFGGVTGELFF.

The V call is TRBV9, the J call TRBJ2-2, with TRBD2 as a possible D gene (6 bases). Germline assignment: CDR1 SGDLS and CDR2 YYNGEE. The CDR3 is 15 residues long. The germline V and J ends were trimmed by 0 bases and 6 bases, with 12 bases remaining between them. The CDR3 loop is CASSVAGGIPGELFF. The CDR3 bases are TGTGCCAGCAGCGTAGCGGGCGGGATACCCGGGGAGCTGTTTTTT. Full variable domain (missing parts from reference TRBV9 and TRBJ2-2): DSGVTQTPKHLITATGQRVTLRCSPRSGDLSVYWYQQSLDQGLQFLIQYYNGEERAKGNILERFSAQQFPDLHSELNLSSLELGDSALYFCASSVAGGIPGELFFGEGSRLTVL.

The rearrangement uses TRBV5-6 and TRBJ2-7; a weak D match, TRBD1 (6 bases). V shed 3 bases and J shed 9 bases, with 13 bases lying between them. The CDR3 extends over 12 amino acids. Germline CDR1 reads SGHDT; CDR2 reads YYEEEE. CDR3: CASSSTGLGQYF. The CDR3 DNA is TGTGCCAGCAGCTCAACAGGGCTGGGGCAGTACTTC.

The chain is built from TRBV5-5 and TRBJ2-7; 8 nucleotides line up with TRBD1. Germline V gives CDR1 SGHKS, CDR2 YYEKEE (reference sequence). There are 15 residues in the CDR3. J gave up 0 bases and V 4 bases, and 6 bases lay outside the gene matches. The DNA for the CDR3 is TGTGCCAGCAGCGCCCCCGGGACAGGCTCCTACGAGCAGTACTTC. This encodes CASSAPGTGSYEQYF.

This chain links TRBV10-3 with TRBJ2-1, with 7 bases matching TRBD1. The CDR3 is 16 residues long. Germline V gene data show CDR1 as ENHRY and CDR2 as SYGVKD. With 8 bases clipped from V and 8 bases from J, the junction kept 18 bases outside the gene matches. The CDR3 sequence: CAIGLGDSLRKDEQFF. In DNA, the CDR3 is TGTGCCATCGGTTTGGGGGACAGCCTAAGGAAGGATGAGCAGTTCTTC.

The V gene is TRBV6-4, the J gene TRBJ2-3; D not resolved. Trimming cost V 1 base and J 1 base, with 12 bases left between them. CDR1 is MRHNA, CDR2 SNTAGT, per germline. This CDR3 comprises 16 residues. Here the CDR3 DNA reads TGTGCCAGCAGTGACTTAGTGGGTCAGGGCACAGATACGCAGTATTTT. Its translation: CASSDLVGQGTDTQYF.

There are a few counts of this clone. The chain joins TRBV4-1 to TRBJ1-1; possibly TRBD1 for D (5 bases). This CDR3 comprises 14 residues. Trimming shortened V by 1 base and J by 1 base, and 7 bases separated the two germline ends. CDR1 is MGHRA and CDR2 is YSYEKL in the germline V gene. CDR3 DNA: TGCGCCAGCAGCCAAGTCGGGGGGAACACTGAAGCTTTCTTT. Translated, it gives CASSQVGGNTEAFF.

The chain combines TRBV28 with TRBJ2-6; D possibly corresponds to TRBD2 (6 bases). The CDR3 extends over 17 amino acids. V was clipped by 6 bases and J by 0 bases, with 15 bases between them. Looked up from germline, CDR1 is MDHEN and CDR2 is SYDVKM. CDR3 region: CASSHPTRFSGANVLTF. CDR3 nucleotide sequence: TGTGCCAGCAGCCACCCGACTAGGTTCTCTGGGGCCAACGTCCTGACTTTC. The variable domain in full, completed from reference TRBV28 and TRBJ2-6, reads DVKVTQSSRYLVKRTGEKVFLECVQDMDHENMFWYRQDPGLGLRLIYFSYDVKMKEKGDIPEGYSVSREKKERFSLILESASTNQTSMYLCASSHPTRFSGANVLTFGAGSRLTVL.

The CDR3 reads CASSELTGSGSSYNEQFF. CDR3 bases: TGTGCCAGCAGTGAATTAACCGGTAGCGGGAGCTCCTACAATGAGCAGTTCTTC. The chain has TRBV25-1 and TRBJ2-1; 9 nucleotides agree with TRBD2. Germline loops: CDR1 MGHDK, CDR2 SYGVNS. The V and J ends lost 1 base and 0 bases, in that order; junction bases with no gene match: 7. This CDR3 is built from 18 residues.

The CDR3 sequence: CASRRWTSSTDTQYF. The CDR3 DNA sequence: TGTGCCAGCAGGCGGTGGACTAGCAGCACAGATACGCAGTATTTT. The rearrangement joins TRBV6-4 to TRBJ2-3; 8 bases line up with TRBD2. Germline CDR1 and CDR2: MRHNA and SNTAGT. The CDR3 runs to 15 residues. The V gene end was trimmed by 6 bases and the J gene end by 0 bases; junction bases not matched to a gene: 5.

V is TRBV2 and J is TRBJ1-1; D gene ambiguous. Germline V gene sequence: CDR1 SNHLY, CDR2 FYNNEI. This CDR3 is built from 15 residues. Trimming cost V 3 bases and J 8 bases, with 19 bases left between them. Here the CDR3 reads CASSDPGLDPREAFF. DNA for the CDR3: TGTGCCAGCAGTGATCCGGGTCTCGATCCCAGAGAAGCTTTCTTT.

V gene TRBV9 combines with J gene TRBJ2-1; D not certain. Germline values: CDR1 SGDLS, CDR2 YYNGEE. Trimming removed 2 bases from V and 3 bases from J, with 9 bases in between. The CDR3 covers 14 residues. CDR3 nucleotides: TGTGCCAGCAGCGTGTATCAGTACTACAATGAGCAGTTCTTC. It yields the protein CASSVYQYYNEQFF.

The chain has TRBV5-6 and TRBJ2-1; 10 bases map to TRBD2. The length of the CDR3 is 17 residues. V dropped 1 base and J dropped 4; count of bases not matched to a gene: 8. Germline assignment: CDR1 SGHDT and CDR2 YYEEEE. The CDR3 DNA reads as TGTGCCAGCAGCTTGAATAAGCGGGAGGGCCTTTACAATGAGCAGTTCTTC. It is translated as CASSLNKREGLYNEQFF.

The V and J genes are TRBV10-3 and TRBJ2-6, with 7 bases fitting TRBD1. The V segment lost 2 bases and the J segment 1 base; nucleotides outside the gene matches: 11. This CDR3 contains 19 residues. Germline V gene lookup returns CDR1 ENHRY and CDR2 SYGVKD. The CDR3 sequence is CAISEVRDRGRSGANVLTF. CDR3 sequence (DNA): TGTGCCATCAGTGAGGTCCGGGACAGAGGTCGTTCTGGGGCCAACGTCCTGACTTTC.

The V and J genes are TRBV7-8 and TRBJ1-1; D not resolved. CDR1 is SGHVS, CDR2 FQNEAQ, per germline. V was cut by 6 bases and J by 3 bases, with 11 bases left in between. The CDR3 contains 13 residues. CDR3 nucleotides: TGTGCCAGCAGGCCATTCGGGGACACTGAAGCTTTCTTT. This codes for CASRPFGDTEAFF.